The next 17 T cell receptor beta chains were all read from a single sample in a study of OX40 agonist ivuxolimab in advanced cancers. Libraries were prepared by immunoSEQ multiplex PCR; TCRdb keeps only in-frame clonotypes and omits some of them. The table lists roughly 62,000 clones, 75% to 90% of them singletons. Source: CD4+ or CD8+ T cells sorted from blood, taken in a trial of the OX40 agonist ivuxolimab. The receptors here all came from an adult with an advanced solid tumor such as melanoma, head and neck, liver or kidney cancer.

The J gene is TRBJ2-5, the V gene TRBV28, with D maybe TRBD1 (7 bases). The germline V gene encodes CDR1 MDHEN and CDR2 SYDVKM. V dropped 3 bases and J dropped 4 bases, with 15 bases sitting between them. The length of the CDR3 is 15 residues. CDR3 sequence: CASSFSRQGGETQYF. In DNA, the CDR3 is TGTGCCAGCAGTTTTTCCCGGCAGGGGGGAGAGACCCAGTACTTC.

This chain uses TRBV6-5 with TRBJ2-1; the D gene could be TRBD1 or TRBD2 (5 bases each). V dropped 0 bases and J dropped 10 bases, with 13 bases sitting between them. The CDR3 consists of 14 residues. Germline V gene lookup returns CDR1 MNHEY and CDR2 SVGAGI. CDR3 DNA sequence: TGTGCCAGCAGTTACTCCGGGACGCACGGGGAGCAGTTCTTC. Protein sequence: CASSYSGTHGEQFF.

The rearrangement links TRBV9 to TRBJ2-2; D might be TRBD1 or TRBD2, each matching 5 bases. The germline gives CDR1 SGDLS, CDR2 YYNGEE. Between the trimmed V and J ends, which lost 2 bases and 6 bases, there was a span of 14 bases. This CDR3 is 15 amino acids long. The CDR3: CASSVLGEPSGELFF. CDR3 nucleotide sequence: TGTGCCAGCAGCGTCCTAGGGGAGCCGTCCGGGGAGCTGTTTTTT.

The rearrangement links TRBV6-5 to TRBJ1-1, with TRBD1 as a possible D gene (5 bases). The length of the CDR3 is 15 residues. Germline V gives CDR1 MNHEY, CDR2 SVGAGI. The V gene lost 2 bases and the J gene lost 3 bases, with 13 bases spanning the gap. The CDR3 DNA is TGTGCCAGCAGTTACATGGGGCAGGGCTACACTGAAGCTTTCTTT. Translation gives CASSYMGQGYTEAFF.

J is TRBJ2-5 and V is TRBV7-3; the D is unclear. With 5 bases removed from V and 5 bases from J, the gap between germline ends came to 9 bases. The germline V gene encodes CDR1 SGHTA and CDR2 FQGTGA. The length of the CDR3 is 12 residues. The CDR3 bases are TGTGCCAGCAGCGCTCAGTGGGAGACCCAGTACTTC. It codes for CASSAQWETQYF. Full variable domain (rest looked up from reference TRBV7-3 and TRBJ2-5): GAGVSQTPSNKVTEKGKYVELRCDPISGHTALYWYRQSLGQGPEFLIYFQGTGAADDSGLPNDRFFAVRPEGSVSTLKIQRTERGDSAVYLCASSAQWETQYFGPGTRLLVL.

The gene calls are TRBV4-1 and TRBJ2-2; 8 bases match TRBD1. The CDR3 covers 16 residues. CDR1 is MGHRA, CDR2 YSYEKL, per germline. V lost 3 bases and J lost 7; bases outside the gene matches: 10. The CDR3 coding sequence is TGCGCCAGCAGCCAGAACAGGGGGGCCCTCGGCGGGGAGCTGTTTTTT. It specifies CASSQNRGALGGELFF.

CDR3: CANGTGPWDEQYF. The CDR3 DNA is TGTGCCAACGGGACAGGGCCTTGGGACGAGCAGTACTTC. The chain carries TRBV21-1 and TRBJ2-7; the table's D call, TRBD1, has no DNA check behind it. TRBV21-1 is a listed pseudogene. This CDR3 is 13 amino acids long.

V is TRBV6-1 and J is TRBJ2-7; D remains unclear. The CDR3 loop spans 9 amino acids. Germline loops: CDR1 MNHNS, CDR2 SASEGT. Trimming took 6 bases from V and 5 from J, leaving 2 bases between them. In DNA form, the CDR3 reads TGTGCCAGCAGCCACGAGCAGTACTTC. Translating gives CASSHEQYF.

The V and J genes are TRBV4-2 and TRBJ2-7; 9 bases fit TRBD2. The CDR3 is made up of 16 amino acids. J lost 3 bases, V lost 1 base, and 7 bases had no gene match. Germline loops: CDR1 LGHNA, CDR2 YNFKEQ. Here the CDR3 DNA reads TGTGCCAGCAGCCAAGGAGGTAGCGGGGGATTCTACGAGCAGTACTTC. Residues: CASSQGGSGGFYEQYF.

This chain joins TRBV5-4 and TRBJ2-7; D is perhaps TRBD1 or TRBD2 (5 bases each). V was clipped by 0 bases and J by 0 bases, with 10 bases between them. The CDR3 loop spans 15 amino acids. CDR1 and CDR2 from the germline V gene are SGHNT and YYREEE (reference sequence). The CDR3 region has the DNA TGTGCCAGCAGCTTGGCGGCAGGGACCTCCTACGAGCAGTACTTC. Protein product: CASSLAAGTSYEQYF.

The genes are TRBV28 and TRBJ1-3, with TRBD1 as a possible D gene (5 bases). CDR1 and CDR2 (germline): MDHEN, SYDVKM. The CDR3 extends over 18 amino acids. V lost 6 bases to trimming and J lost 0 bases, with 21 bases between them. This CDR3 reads CASSPPVEGATSGNTIYF. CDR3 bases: TGTGCCAGCAGCCCCCCGGTTGAAGGGGCGACCTCTGGAAACACCATATATTTT. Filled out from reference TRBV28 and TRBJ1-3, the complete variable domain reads DVKVTQSSRYLVKRTGEKVFLECVQDMDHENMFWYRQDPGLGLRLIYFSYDVKMKEKGDIPEGYSVSREKKERFSLILESASTNQTSMYLCASSPPVEGATSGNTIYFGEGSWLTVV.

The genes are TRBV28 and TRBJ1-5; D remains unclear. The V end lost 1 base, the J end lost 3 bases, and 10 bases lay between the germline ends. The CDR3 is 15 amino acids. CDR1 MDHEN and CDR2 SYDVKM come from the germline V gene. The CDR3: CASSLFGLDNQPQHF. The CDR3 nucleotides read TGTGCCAGCAGTTTATTCGGCTTGGACAATCAGCCCCAGCATTTT.

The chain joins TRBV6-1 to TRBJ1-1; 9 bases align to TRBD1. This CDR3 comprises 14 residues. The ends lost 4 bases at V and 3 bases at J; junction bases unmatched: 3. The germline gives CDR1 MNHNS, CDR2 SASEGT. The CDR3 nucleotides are TGTGCCAGCAGTGGGACAGGGGCCCACACTGAAGCTTTCTTT. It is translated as CASSGTGAHTEAFF.

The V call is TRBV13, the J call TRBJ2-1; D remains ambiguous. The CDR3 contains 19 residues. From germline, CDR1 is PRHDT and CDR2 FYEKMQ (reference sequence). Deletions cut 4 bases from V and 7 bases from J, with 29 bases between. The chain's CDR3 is CASSSLPGLGRKGLNEQFF. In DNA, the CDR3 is TGTGCCAGCAGCTCCCTCCCCGGGTTGGGCAGGAAGGGTTTGAATGAGCAGTTCTTC.

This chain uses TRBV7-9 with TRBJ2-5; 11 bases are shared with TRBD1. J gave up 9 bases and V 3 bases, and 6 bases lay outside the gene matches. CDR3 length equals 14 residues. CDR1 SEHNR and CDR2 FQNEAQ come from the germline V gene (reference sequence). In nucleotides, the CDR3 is TGTGCCAGCAGCTTGGGACAGGGGGTGGAGGCCCAGTACTTC. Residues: CASSLGQGVEAQYF.

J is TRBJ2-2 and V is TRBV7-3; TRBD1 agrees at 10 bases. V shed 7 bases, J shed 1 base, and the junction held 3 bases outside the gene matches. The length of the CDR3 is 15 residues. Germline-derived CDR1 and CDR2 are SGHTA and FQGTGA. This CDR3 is CASKRDRGNTGELFF. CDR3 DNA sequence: TGTGCCAGCAAAAGGGACAGGGGGAACACCGGGGAGCTGTTTTTT.

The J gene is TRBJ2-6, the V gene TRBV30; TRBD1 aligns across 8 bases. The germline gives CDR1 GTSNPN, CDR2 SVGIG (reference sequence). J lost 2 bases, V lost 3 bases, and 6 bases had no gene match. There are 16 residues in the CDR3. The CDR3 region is CAWRKQGVTGANVLTF. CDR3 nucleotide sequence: TGTGCCTGGAGAAAACAGGGGGTTACTGGGGCCAACGTCCTGACTTTC.